The rows below give T cell receptor beta chains drawn from one sample of a study of cytomegalovirus exposure and HLA in healthy donors. Sequencing was performed with immunoSEQ multiplex PCR; in TCRdb, only in-frame clones are kept and a portion is missing. The sample contains 89,000 or so clones, 90% to 95% of which appear only once. The sequencing sample was made of PBMCs. The receptors were gathered from a woman in her 30s in good health and CMV-seropositive. Both conserved end residues are part of each CDR3. Fields, in order: V gene, J gene, clone size, D gene, CDR3 DNA, CDR3 protein. A D gene is named only where the DNA matches it firmly. Clone size is given for some rows only: seen once, a few or many times, or a class if the clone is expanded.

>TRBV5-1|TRBJ2-7|NA|NA
TGCGCCAGCAGCTTGGAAGGGGTTGTAACCTACGAGCAGTACTTC
CASSLEGVVTYEQYF
>TRBV5-1|TRBJ1-3|NA|TRBD1
TGCGCCAGCAGCCCGACAGGGCGGGCCGATTATTCTTCAAGAAACACCATATATTTT
CASSPTGRADYSSRNTIYF
>TRBV7-9|TRBJ1-3|NA|NA
TGTGCCAGCAGCTTAGCGCGCAGTCAGGGGAAGGGTATAAACACCATATATTTT
CASSLARSQGKGINTIYF
>TRBV2|TRBJ2-1|NA|NA
TGTGCCAGTCCAGGCCTAGCTAGGTCCGCGGATTACAATGAGCAGTTCTTC
CASPGLARSADYNEQFF
>TRBV19|TRBJ2-3|NA|TRBD2
TGTGCCAGTAGTACGATACGAACTGGCAGCGGGAGGCCTAGCACAGATACGCAGTATTTT
CASSTIRTGSGRPSTDTQYF
>TRBV7-2|TRBJ2-1|NA|TRBD2
TGTGCCAGCAGCTTAGTTTCTAGCGGGAGGGTCCTCTCCTACAATGAGCAGTTCTTC
CASSLVSSGRVLSYNEQFF
>TRBV27|TRBJ1-2|NA|TRBD1
TGTGCCAGCAGCGAAACGGACAGGGTACTCATTTGGGGCTACACCTTC
CASSETDRVLIWGYTF
>TRBV5-1|TRBJ2-7|NA|NA
TGCGCCAGCAGCTTGGAACTACAGGGCTACGAGCAGTACTTC
CASSLELQGYEQYF
>TRBV2|TRBJ2-1|NA|TRBD2
TGTGCCAGCAGGACTAGCGGCCTTTCCTACAATGAGCAGTTCTTC
CASRTSGLSYNEQFF
>TRBV4-3|TRBJ2-1|NA|TRBD1
TGCGCCAGCAGCGTCGTAAGGGACAGTTTCTACAATGAGCAGTTCTTC
CASSVVRDSFYNEQFF
>TRBV7-6|TRBJ2-1|NA|TRBD1
TGTGCCAGCAGCGTAACCGGACAGGGAGTGGAGCAGTTCTTC
CASSVTGQGVEQFF
>TRBV5-4|TRBJ2-1|NA|NA
TGTGCCAGCAGCTTCAGGGGGGACCCTCCCCCGTTCTTC
CASSFRGDPPPFF
>TRBV9|TRBJ2-7|NA|TRBD2
TGTGCCAGCAGCGTACTAGCGGGGGGCTACGAGCAGTACTTC
CASSVLAGGYEQYF
>TRBV19|TRBJ1-5|NA|TRBD1
TGTGCCAGTACCAACTCCTGGGACAGTTATCAGCCCCAGCATTTT
CASTNSWDSYQPQHF
>TRBV11-2|TRBJ2-3|few|NA
TGTGCCAGCAGCTTATATTCTCCGGGCGGGGCAGATACGCAGTATTTT
CASSLYSPGGADTQYF
>TRBV25-1|TRBJ1-5|NA|NA
TGTGCCAGCAGTGAATCCGGGTTTAATCAGCCCCAGCATTTT
CASSESGFNQPQHF
>TRBV7-2|TRBJ2-7|NA|NA
TGTGCCAGCAGCTTATCTGGGGACACCGCCTACGAGCAGTACTTC
CASSLSGDTAYEQYF
>TRBV5-5|TRBJ2-7|NA|NA
TGTGCCAGCAGCTCCTCGAACAGGGTGGACTACGAGCAGTACTTC
CASSSSNRVDYEQYF
>TRBV5-1|TRBJ2-3|NA|TRBD2
TGCGCCAGCAGCTTGGCCCCGACTAGCGGCACAGATACGCAGTATTTT
CASSLAPTSGTDTQYF
>TRBV10-3|TRBJ2-3|NA|TRBD2
TGTGCCATCACTGCGGGAGGCACAGATACGCAGTATTTT
CAITAGGTDTQYF
>TRBV11-2|TRBJ1-1|NA|NA
TGTGCCAGCAGCCCCCGGGGGGGGCAGGGGAACACTGAAGCTTTCTTT
CASSPRGGQGNTEAFF
>TRBV7-2|TRBJ2-3|NA|TRBD1
TGTGCCAGCAGTCAAGGTGGACAGGGCAGGCCAGATACGCAGTATTTT
CASSQGGQGRPDTQYF
>TRBV7-2|TRBJ1-1|NA|TRBD1
TGTGCCAGCAGCTTAAGGAACTCAGGGGGGGAAGCTTTCTTT
CASSLRNSGGEAFF
>TRBV14|TRBJ1-2|few|NA
TGTGCCAGCAGCCGGACAGCTGGCTATGGCTACACCTTC
CASSRTAGYGYTF
>TRBV27|TRBJ2-5|NA|TRBD2
TGTGCCAGCAGTTTAAGGAGGACTAGCGGGACCCAAGAGACCCAGTACTTC
CASSLRRTSGTQETQYF
>TRBV7-7|TRBJ2-1|once|TRBD2
TGTGCCAGCAGCTTAACCGGGACTAGCGGTGATGAGCAGTTCTTC
CASSLTGTSGDEQFF
>TRBV11-2|TRBJ2-1|NA|NA
TGTGCCAGCAGCTTAGTGGCAGTGTCATCGAATGAGCAGTTCTTC
CASSLVAVSSNEQFF
>TRBV13|TRBJ2-7|NA|TRBD2
TGTGCCAGCAGCTTTGACGGGAGGGCCTACGAGCAGTACTTC
CASSFDGRAYEQYF
>TRBV5-8|TRBJ2-2|NA|NA
TGTGCCAGCAGCCTATTAAGCCCGAACACCGGGGAGCTGTTTTTT
CASSLLSPNTGELFF
>TRBV30|TRBJ1-1|NA|NA
TGTGCCTGGAGTTCCGGGTCATACACTGAAGCTTTCTTT
CAWSSGSYTEAFF
>TRBV4-2|TRBJ1-3|NA|NA
TGTGCCAGCAGCCACCATAAGACGGGTAGTTCTGGAAACACCATATATTTT
CASSHHKTGSSGNTIYF
>TRBV27|TRBJ1-4|NA|NA
TGTGCCAGCAGTTTTAGGTCGGGGGGTCGCGAAAAACTGTTTTTT
CASSFRSGGREKLFF
>TRBV4-3|TRBJ2-1|once|TRBD2
TGCGCCAGCAGTAAAAAGACTAGCAGCGACAATGAGCAGTTCTTC
CASSKKTSSDNEQFF
>TRBV5-1|TRBJ1-2|NA|NA
TGCGCCAGCAGCCTCCTGGGGGCTGACTATGGCTACACCTTC
CASSLLGADYGYTF
>TRBV7-9|TRBJ2-1|once|NA
TGTGCCAGCAGCCCACTGGGCGGGACGATCCACAATGAGCAGTTCTTC
CASSPLGGTIHNEQFF
>TRBV6-5|TRBJ2-1|NA|TRBD2
TGTGCCAGCAAAAAAGAGCGGGAGTACCATGAGCAGTTCTTC
CASKKEREYHEQFF
>TRBV5-6|TRBJ2-7|NA|NA
TGTGCCAGCAAACTTGGGAGAATCCTGGGACAATTTCCCTACGAGCAGTACTTC
CASKLGRILGQFPYEQYF
>TRBV7-8|TRBJ2-5|NA|TRBD2
TGTGCCAGCAGCCTAGGACTAGCGGGAGGGCGGCAAGAGACCCAGTACTTC
CASSLGLAGGRQETQYF
>TRBV20-1|TRBJ2-3|NA|TRBD2
TGCAGTGCTAGCGGGGGGGATACGCAGTATTTT
CSASGGDTQYF
>TRBV20-1|TRBJ2-5|once|NA
TGCAGTGCTACAGGGCAAGGGACCCAGTACTTC
CSATGQGTQYF
>TRBV15|TRBJ2-7|NA|NA
TGTGCCACCAGCAGAACCCGGACAAACTCCTACGAGCAGTACTTC
CATSRTRTNSYEQYF
>TRBV19|TRBJ2-2|once|TRBD1
TGTGCCAGTAGTATTCCCGACAGGGGGCCTTCCGGCGGGGAGCTGTTTTTT
CASSIPDRGPSGGELFF
>TRBV13|TRBJ2-2|NA|TRBD1
TGTGCCAGCAGCTTTGACAGGGTGAGGACCGGGGAGCTGTTTTTT
CASSFDRVRTGELFF
>TRBV28|TRBJ2-1|NA|TRBD2
TGTGCCAGCAGAACTAGCGGGAGCTACAATGAGCAGTTCTTC
CASRTSGSYNEQFF
>TRBV7-9|TRBJ2-3|NA|NA
TGTGCCAGCAGCCCAGACTTCGGGAATAAGTATTTT
CASSPDFGNKYF
>TRBV28|TRBJ1-2|NA|NA
TGTGCCAGCAGCTCCAAGTCATCAGGGAACTATGGCTACACCTTC
CASSSKSSGNYGYTF
>TRBV10-3|TRBJ1-1|NA|NA
TGTGCCATCAGCGGCCCGGGTATGAACACTGAAGCTTTCTTT
CAISGPGMNTEAFF
>TRBV28|TRBJ1-5|NA|NA
TGTGCCAGCAGTGCACAGGGTTTGAGGCAGCCCCAGCATTTT
CASSAQGLRQPQHF
>TRBV7-2|TRBJ2-3|few|TRBD2
TGTGCCAGCAGCTCCTTTAGGGGCCCGGGACTAGGCACAGATACGCAGTATTTT
CASSSFRGPGLGTDTQYF
>TRBV19|TRBJ2-5|NA|TRBD2
TGTGCCAGTAGTAAGATCATCGATAGCGGGAGCTGGGAAGAGACCCAGTACTTC
CASSKIIDSGSWEETQYF